One and the same sample provided the 3 T cell receptor beta chains below, sequenced in a study of identical twins. Each CDR3 protein gets one entry after TCRdb re-called the 5' RACE reads with MiXCR. The table lists some 500,000 distinct CDR3 sequences, around 20% of them singletons. These data are also associated with another study on T cells expressing NK-cell markers.

Sequences were obtained from CD4+ T cells sorted from blood. These TCRs come from a young woman in good health.

The V gene is TRBV20-1, the J gene TRBJ2-2; D is uncertain. With 2 bases removed from V and 4 bases from J, the gap between germline ends came to 11 bases. The CDR3 extends over 14 amino acids. CDR1 is DFQATT and CDR2 is SNEGSKA in the germline V gene (reference sequence). CDR3 in amino acids: CSARSPYVTGELFF. CDR3 coding DNA: TGCAGTGCTAGATCCCCCTATGTCACCGGGGAGCTGTTTTTT.

The sample holds a few counts of this clonotype. The CDR3 here is CASSHMSRLNNNEQFF. The CDR3 DNA reads TGTGCCAGCAGCCATATGAGCCGACTTAACAACAATGAGCAGTTCTTC. The V gene is TRBV14, the J gene TRBJ2-1; no reliable D call. V lost 3 bases, J lost 5 bases, and 17 bases lay in between. Germline V gene data show CDR1 as SGHDN and CDR2 as FVKESK. The CDR3 sequence is 16 residues long.

This clonotype has more than one count but fewer than ten. The V and J genes are TRBV5-1 and TRBJ1-1, with 7 nucleotides matching TRBD1. The length of the CDR3 is 14 residues. CDR1 and CDR2 (germline): SGHRS, YFSETQ. V was pared by 0 bases and J by 6 bases, with 5 bases of the junction left unmatched. CDR3 nucleotides: TGCGCCAGCAGCTTGGGACAGGGAAGATCTGAAGCTTTCTTT. Its protein product is CASSLGQGRSEAFF.